Each of the 4 T cell receptor beta chains below was sequenced from the same sample in a study of human T cells and chemical hapten exposure. Before extraction, the whole blood was not fractionated, and total RNA was taken from it. TCRdb re-analysed the 5' RACE reads in MiXCR, keeping a single row per CDR3 protein. The table lists approximately 140,000 distinct CDR3 sequences, approximately 4% of them singletons. The receptor source for this set is a female donor in good health.

In regard to this clonotype: Given a much more abundant clone one base away, this may be a read error. The V and J genes are TRBV6-1 and TRBJ2-1; D is possibly TRBD2 (5 bases). Germline CDR1 is MNHNS and CDR2 is SASEGT. Trimming removed 7 bases at V and 7 bases at J, with 17 bases between. The length of the CDR3 is 14 residues. The CDR3 loop reads CASTTGYRGNEQFF. The CDR3 DNA sequence: TGTGCCAGCACCACGGGTTATCGGGGTAATGAGCAGTTCTTC.

This clonotype was seen ten or more times. This chain joins TRBV7-2 and TRBJ1-6; possible D gene TRBD1, 5 bases. The CDR3 totals 15 residues. Trimming left V 2 bases short and J 5 bases short, with 10 bases between. Germline values: CDR1 SGHTA, CDR2 FQGNSA. In DNA, the CDR3 is TGTGCCAGCAGCTTATTAGGGGTTGATAATTCACCCCTCCACTTT. This translates into CASSLLGVDNSPLHF.

This clonotype has more than one count but fewer than ten. V and J are TRBV23-1 and TRBJ2-3; 7 bases are shared with TRBD1. TRBV23-1 falls under the ORF class, with uncertain function. J was trimmed by 8 bases and V by 5 bases; bases with no gene match: 13. The CDR3 contains 15 residues. The CDR3: CASSGAPRGKGTQYF. DNA of the CDR3: TGCGCCAGCAGTGGGGCTCCCAGGGGGAAGGGTACGCAGTATTTT.

The V gene is TRBV20-1, the J gene TRBJ1-5; D gene unclear. From germline, CDR1 is DFQATT and CDR2 SNEGSKA (reference sequence). V lost 2 bases, J lost 2 bases, and 10 bases lay in between. CDR3 length: 14 residues. CDR3: CSARSQPGNQPQHF. The CDR3 coding sequence is TGCAGTGCTAGATCCCAACCAGGCAATCAGCCCCAGCATTTT.